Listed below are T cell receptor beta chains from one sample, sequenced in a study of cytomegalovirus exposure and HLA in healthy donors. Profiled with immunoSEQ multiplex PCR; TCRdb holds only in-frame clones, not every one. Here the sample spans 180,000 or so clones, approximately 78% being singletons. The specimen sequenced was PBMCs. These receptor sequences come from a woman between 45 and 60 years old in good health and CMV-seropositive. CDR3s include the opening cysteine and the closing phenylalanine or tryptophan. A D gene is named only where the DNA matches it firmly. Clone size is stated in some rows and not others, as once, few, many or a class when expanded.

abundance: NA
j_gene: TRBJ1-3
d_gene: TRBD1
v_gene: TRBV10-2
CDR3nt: TGCGCCAGCAGGCAGGGGGTCCCTGGAAACACCATATATTTT
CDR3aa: CASRQGVPGNTIYF

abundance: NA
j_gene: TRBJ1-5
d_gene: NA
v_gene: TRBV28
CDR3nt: TGTGCCAGCAGACCCGCGGGGACGGGCCAGCCCCAGCATTTT
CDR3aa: CASRPAGTGQPQHF

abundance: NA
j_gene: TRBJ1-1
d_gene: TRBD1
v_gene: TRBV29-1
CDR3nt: TGCAGCGTCCGAGGACAGGGCCACACTGAAGCTTTCTTT
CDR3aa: CSVRGQGHTEAFF

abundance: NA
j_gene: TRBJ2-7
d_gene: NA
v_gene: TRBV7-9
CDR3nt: TGTTCCAGCAGCCCCCCAGGGAACCCCTACGAGCAGTACTTC
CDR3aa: CSSSPPGNPYEQYF

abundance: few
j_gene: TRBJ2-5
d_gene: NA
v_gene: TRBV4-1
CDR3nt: TGCGCCAGCAGCCAAGCCGGCGGGGGCCGTAGAACCCAGTACTTC
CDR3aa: CASSQAGGGRRTQYF

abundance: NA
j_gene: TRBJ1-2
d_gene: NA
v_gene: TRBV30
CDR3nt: TGTGCCTGGAGCGCTCATGGGGGCGGCTACACCTTC
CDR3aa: CAWSAHGGGYTF

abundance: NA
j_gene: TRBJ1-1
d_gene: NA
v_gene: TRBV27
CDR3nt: TGTGCCAGCAGTTTCTTCGGGGACACTGAAGCTTTCTTT
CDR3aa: CASSFFGDTEAFF

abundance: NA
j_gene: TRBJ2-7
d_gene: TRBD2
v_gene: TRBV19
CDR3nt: TGTGCCAGTAGTACCATACTAGCGCGGGGGGCCTACGAGCAGTACTTC
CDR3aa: CASSTILARGAYEQYF

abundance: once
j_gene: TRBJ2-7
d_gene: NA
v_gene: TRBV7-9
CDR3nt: TGTGCCAGCAGCTTAGGACAGGTCTTATCCTACGAGCAGTACTTC
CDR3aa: CASSLGQVLSYEQYF

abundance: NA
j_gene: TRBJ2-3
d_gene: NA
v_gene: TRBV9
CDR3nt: TGTGCCAGCAGCGTAGCTTGGTTGGGTCAGGGGACAGATACGCAGTATTTT
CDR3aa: CASSVAWLGQGTDTQYF

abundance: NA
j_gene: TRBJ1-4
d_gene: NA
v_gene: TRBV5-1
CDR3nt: TGCGCCAGCAGCCTCGAGTCAACTAATGAAAAACTGTTTTTT
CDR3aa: CASSLESTNEKLFF

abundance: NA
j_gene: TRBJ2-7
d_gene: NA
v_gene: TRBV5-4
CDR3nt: TGTGCCAGCAGCTTGGCCGGGACACCGTCCTACGAGCAGTACTTC
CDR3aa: CASSLAGTPSYEQYF

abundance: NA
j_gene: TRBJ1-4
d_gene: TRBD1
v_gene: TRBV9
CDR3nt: TGTGCCAGCAGCGTAGATGGGAACAGGGGGTCCGAAAAACTGTTTTTT
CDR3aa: CASSVDGNRGSEKLFF

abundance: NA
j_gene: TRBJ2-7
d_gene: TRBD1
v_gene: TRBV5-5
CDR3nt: TGTGCCAGCAGCTTAGTACAGGGGAGTAACTACGAGCAGTACTTC
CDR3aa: CASSLVQGSNYEQYF

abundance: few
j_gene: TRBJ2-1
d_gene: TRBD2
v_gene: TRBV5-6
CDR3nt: TGTGCCAGCAGCTACTCCGGGACTAGCGGACTCTTC
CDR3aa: CASSYSGTSGLF

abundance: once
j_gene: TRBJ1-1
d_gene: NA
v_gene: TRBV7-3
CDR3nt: TGTGCCAGCAGCTTACACAGGGTGGGCGCTGAAGCTTTCTTT
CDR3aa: CASSLHRVGAEAFF

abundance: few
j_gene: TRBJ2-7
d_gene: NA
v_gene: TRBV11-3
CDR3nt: TGTGCCAGCAGCTTAAATGCAGGATCCTACGAGCAGTACTTC
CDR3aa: CASSLNAGSYEQYF

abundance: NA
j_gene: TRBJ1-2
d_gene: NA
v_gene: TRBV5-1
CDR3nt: TGCGCCAGCAGCCGGGGCGGGGGCGAAAACTATGGCTACACCTTC
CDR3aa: CASSRGGGENYGYTF

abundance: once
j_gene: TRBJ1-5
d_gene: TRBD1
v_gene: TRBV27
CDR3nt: TGTGCCAGCAGTTTGTCCCGACCGACAGGGGGATTCAATCAGCCCCAGCATTTT
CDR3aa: CASSLSRPTGGFNQPQHF

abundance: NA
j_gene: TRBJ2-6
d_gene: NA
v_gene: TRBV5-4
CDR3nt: TGTGCCAGCAGCTTGGGAGGCTCTGGGGCCAACGTCCTGACTTTC
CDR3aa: CASSLGGSGANVLTF

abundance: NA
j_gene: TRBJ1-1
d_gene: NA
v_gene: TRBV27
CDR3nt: TGTGCCAGCAGTTTAAACTTCGTCGGGGGCACTGAAGCTTTCTTT
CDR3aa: CASSLNFVGGTEAFF

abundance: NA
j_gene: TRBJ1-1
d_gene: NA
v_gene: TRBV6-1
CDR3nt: TGTGCCAGCAGACAACCGAACACTGAAGCTTTCTTT
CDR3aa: CASRQPNTEAFF

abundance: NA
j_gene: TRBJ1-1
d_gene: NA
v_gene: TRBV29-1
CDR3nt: TGCAGCACTACAGGGCAGATGAACACTGAAGCTTTCTTT
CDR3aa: CSTTGQMNTEAFF

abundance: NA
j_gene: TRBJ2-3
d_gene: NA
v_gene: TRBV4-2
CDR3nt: TGTGCCAGCAGCCTTGTGGGAGACGGGACAGATACGCAGTATTTT
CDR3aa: CASSLVGDGTDTQYF